The next 16 T cell receptor beta chains were all read from a single sample in a study of primary melanoma T cells and metastatic recurrence. Using immunoSEQ multiplex PCR, the repertoire was profiled, and TCRdb retains in-frame clones only, with some absent. This sample yields some 1,500 clones, of which 88% are seen a single time; roughly 12% belongs to the top ten. The sample taken for sequencing was melanoma tumor tissue. These receptors were taken from a human donor with melanoma.

This rearrangement joins TRBV7-1 to TRBJ2-1, with D perhaps TRBD1 or TRBD2 (5 bases each). TRBV7-1 is labeled an ORF, and its function is uncertain. This CDR3 region has 17 residues. V dropped 4 bases and J dropped 4 bases, with 20 bases sitting between them. The CDR3 nucleotides are TGTGCCAGCAGCTTAGCGTCCTCCGGGACGGTATACAATGAGCAGTTCTTC. As protein: CASSLASSGTVYNEQFF.

This chain uses TRBV7-4 with TRBJ2-7, with 7 bases fitting TRBD2. The germline gives CDR1 SGHVT, CDR2 SQSDAQ. This CDR3 comprises 13 residues. V lost 3 bases, J lost 7 bases, and 6 bases stayed unmatched. The CDR3 region is CASSFVGAGEQYF. The CDR3 DNA is TGTGCCAGCAGCTTCGTAGGAGCGGGGGAGCAGTACTTC.

This clone was seen a single time. The CDR3 loop is CASGSGSDRYTEAFF. CDR3 nucleotide sequence: TGTGCTAGTGGTTCAGGGTCGGACAGGTACACTGAAGCTTTCTTT. V gene TRBV12-5 combines with J gene TRBJ1-1; 7 nucleotides agree with TRBD1. Losses at the gene ends were 4 bases for V and 3 bases for J; bases not matched to a gene: 8. CDR3 size: 15 residues. The germline V gene has CDR1 LGHNT and CDR2 FRNRAP. The full variable domain, with the rest looked up from reference TRBV12-5 and TRBJ1-1, is DARVTQTPRHKVTEMGQEVTMRCQPILGHNTVFWYRQTMMQGLELLAYFRNRAPLDDSGMPKDRFSAEMPDATLATLKIQPSEPRDSAVYFCASGSGSDRYTEAFFGQGTRLTVV.

The V call is TRBV11-3, the J call TRBJ2-3; TRBD2 is a possible D gene (6 bases). Germline CDR1 is SGHNT and CDR2 is YENEEA. The CDR3 length is 14 residues. V shed 2 bases and J shed 3 bases, with 9 bases lying between them. The CDR3 is CASSLSGSTDTQYF. CDR3 bases: TGTGCCAGCAGCTTATCCGGGAGTACAGATACGCAGTATTTT. Filled out from reference TRBV11-3 and TRBJ2-3, the complete variable domain reads EAGVVQSPRYKIIEKKQPVAFWCNPISGHNTLYWYLQNLGQGPELLIRYENEEAVDDSQLPKDRFSAERLKGVDSTLKIQPAELGDSAVYLCASSLSGSTDTQYFGPGTRLTVL.

This chain joins TRBV6-7 and TRBJ2-3, with D tentatively TRBD1 (6 bases). TRBV6-7 is an ORF; its function is uncertain. Trimming took 7 bases from V and 0 from J, leaving 20 bases between them. This CDR3 is 17 amino acids long. The CDR3, as DNA: TGTGCCAGCACCCCGGGGCAGGGGCTAACTAGCACAGATACGCAGTATTTT. This codes for CASTPGQGLTSTDTQYF.

J is TRBJ2-3 and V is TRBV11-3; TRBD2 matches 7 bases. The CDR3 is made up of 15 amino acids. CDR1 is SGHNT, CDR2 YENEEA, per germline. J lost 2 bases, V lost 1 base, and 3 bases had no gene match. DNA of the CDR3: TGTGCCAGCAGCTTAGGGGGACTACCCACAGATACGCAGTATTTT. Translation gives CASSLGGLPTDTQYF. Full variable domain (rest looked up from reference TRBV11-3 and TRBJ2-3): EAGVVQSPRYKIIEKKQPVAFWCNPISGHNTLYWYLQNLGQGPELLIRYENEEAVDDSQLPKDRFSAERLKGVDSTLKIQPAELGDSAVYLCASSLGGLPTDTQYFGPGTRLTVL.

This clone counts as hyperexpanded. The chain recombines TRBV11-3 with TRBJ2-7; the match to TRBD2 covers 10 bases. Germline V lookup: CDR1 SGHNT, CDR2 YENEEA. The CDR3 has 15 residues. The trim removed 3 bases at V and 4 bases at J, leaving 6 bases unmatched. The CDR3 DNA reads as TGTGCCAGCAGCTTGACCAGCGGGGGGGCATACGAGCAGTACTTC. Protein: CASSLTSGGAYEQYF.

V is TRBV6-8 and J is TRBJ1-5, with D perhaps TRBD1 (5 bases). Trimming stripped 5 bases from V and 2 bases from J, with 13 bases between. In germline, CDR1 is MNHGY, CDR2 SAAAGT. This CDR3 region has 15 residues. Written as DNA, the CDR3 is TGTGCCAGCAGTCGGACACTGAGGGGCAATCAGCCCCAGCATTTT. As protein: CASSRTLRGNQPQHF.

V usage is TRBV6-8 and J usage is TRBJ2-3, with 8 nucleotides matching TRBD2. The CDR3 is 15 residues long. CDR1 and CDR2 from the germline V gene are MNHGY and SAAAGT. V gave up 0 bases and J gave up 5 bases; unmatched junction bases: 4. CDR3 protein: CASSYSPGGVDTQYF. CDR3 sequence (DNA): TGTGCCAGCAGTTACTCTCCGGGAGGGGTAGATACGCAGTATTTT.

This chain joins TRBV11-3 and TRBJ2-5; tentatively, D is TRBD2 (5 bases). The CDR3 has 14 amino acids. Trimming cost V 5 bases and J 4 bases, with 14 bases left between them. Germline values: CDR1 SGHNT, CDR2 YENEEA. Here the CDR3 reads CASSIDLARETQYF. The CDR3 nucleotides read TGTGCCAGCAGCATTGATCTAGCCCGAGAGACCCAGTACTTC.

This chain connects TRBV25-1 to TRBJ1-1; no firm D call. Germline V CDR1 and CDR2: MGHDK, SYGVNS. CDR3 size: 13 residues. Trimming pared 3 bases from V and 7 bases from J, leaving 12 bases between. The CDR3 bases are TGTGCCAGCAGTGACCCGCGGGCAAGTGAAGCTTTCTTT. Residues: CASSDPRASEAFF.

The chain links TRBV6-8 to TRBJ1-2; D is possibly TRBD1 (6 bases). Germline V CDR1 and CDR2: MNHGY, SAAAGT. The V end was cut by 6 bases, the J end by 2 bases, with 10 bases between. The CDR3 covers 13 residues. The CDR3 protein is CASSNRENYGYTF. CDR3 nucleotide sequence: TGTGCCAGCAGCAACAGGGAGAACTATGGCTACACCTTC.

The J gene is TRBJ2-5, the V gene TRBV11-3; TRBD1 aligns across 9 bases. The CDR3 loop spans 16 amino acids. Germline CDR1 is SGHNT and CDR2 is YENEEA. The CDR3 nucleotides are TGTACTAGCAGCTTAGGGGGACAGGGCGGTGGAGAGACCCAGTACTTC. Translated, it gives CTSSLGGQGGGETQYF. Using reference TRBV11-3 and TRBJ2-5 for the parts outside the CDR3, the full variable domain is EAGVVQSPRYKIIEKKQPVAFWCNPISGHNTLYWYLQNLGQGPELLIRYENEEAVDDSQLPKDRFSAERLKGVDSTLKIQPAELGDSAVYLCTSSLGGQGGGETQYFGPGTRLLVL.

The J gene is TRBJ2-6, the V gene TRBV6-8; 7 bases match TRBD1. V gave up 6 bases and J gave up 4 bases; unmatched junction bases: 12. Germline values: CDR1 MNHGY, CDR2 SAAAGT. CDR3 size: 17 residues. For the CDR3, the DNA is TGTGCCAGCAGCTTAATTACAGGGGCAGGCGGGGCCAACGTCCTGACTTTC. Translation: CASSLITGAGGANVLTF.

This clone has a single count. The genes are TRBV28 and TRBJ2-3, with D possibly matching TRBD1 (6 bases). Germline-derived CDR1 and CDR2 are MDHEN and SYDVKM. V lost 6 bases and J 5 bases, leaving 15 bases between the germline ends. The CDR3 is 14 residues long. In nucleotides, the CDR3 is TGTGCCAGCAGCCTAACGGGACAAGGAGATACGCAGTATTTT. Protein sequence: CASSLTGQGDTQYF.

This clone was picked up a small number of times. The chain recombines TRBV6-8 with TRBJ2-2; 8 positions agree with TRBD1. The V segment lost 5 bases and the J segment 1 base; nucleotides outside the gene matches: 3. CDR1 MNHGY and CDR2 SAAAGT come from the germline V gene. The CDR3 runs 15 residues. CDR3: CASSHGQGNTGELFF. The DNA of the CDR3 is TGTGCCAGCAGTCACGGACAGGGGAACACCGGGGAGCTGTTTTTT.